This T cell receptor beta chain was documented in a study of human T cells and chemical hapten exposure. Across the whole study: Reading of the patch tests, which applied 0.01% DPC to the upper back, occurred at 6 days.

Individual cDNA molecules each carried unique molecular identifiers attached by the library. One entry per CDR3 protein results from TCRdb running MiXCR on the RACE reads. The table records fewer than 140,000 distinct CDR3 sequences, 12% of them present only once. The CDR3 is 11 amino acids. CDR1 is MNHEY and CDR2 is SVGAGI in the germline V gene. V lost 9 bases, J lost 9 bases, and 12 bases lay in between. This clonotype turned up a few times. Its antigen is not identified. Study-wide points: PT1 expanded TCR counts and patch test score were linked, and their correlation was positive. Each of the donors had alopecia, so their immune responses may not resemble those of healthy people.

Time point noted: pre-sensitization, week 0. Treatment meaning: therapeutic diphenylcyclopropenone sensitization with weekly scalp DPC. Sequencing was performed on whole blood, taken in connection with sensitization to the hapten diphenylcyclopropenone (DPC). The chain carries TRBV6-5 and TRBJ2-1; D gene uncertain. The origin of this receptor is a woman aged 50 to 65 with alopecia areata. Some clones in this sample may be carry-over from other donors' samples. The CDR3 protein is CASEDFGEQFF. DNA for the CDR3: TGTGCCAGTGAAGATTTCGGTGAGCAGTTCTTC.